The 14 T cell receptor beta chains below were found in one sample sequenced in a study of T cell changes during pregnancy in multiple sclerosis. Clones were sequenced by immunoSEQ multiplex PCR, and TCRdb holds only the in-frame ones, with some missing. The sample consists of tens of thousands of clones, roughly 93% of them appearing once. Here the sequenced sample was peripheral blood, taken in the second trimester of pregnancy. The source is a female donor in good health, enrolled as a control in a pregnancy study.

V is TRBV14 and J is TRBJ1-1, with 8 bases fitting TRBD1. The CDR3 consists of 15 residues. Germline-derived CDR1 and CDR2 are SGHDN and FVKESK. Unmatched junction bases numbered 15, after V lost 4 bases and J lost 11 bases. This CDR3 is CASSPIGAGGRRAFF. CDR3 DNA sequence: TGTGCCAGCAGCCCCATAGGGGCAGGGGGCCGTCGGGCTTTCTTT.

The rearrangement joins TRBV9 to TRBJ1-1; 10 positions match TRBD1. J was trimmed by 7 bases and V by 2 bases; bases with no gene match: 5. The CDR3 has 14 amino acids. CDR1 SGDLS and CDR2 YYNGEE come from the germline V gene. The CDR3 here is CASSVRQGANEAFF. The CDR3 DNA follows: TGTGCCAGCAGCGTTAGACAGGGGGCGAATGAAGCTTTCTTT. Combining the CDR3 with reference TRBV9 and TRBJ1-1 gives the whole variable domain DSGVTQTPKHLITATGQRVTLRCSPRSGDLSVYWYQQSLDQGLQFLIQYYNGEERAKGNILERFSAQQFPDLHSELNLSSLELGDSALYFCASSVRQGANEAFFGQGTRLTVV.

The genes are TRBV18 and TRBJ2-2, with D possibly matching TRBD1 (6 bases). V lost 4 bases to trimming and J lost 3 bases, with 12 bases between them. CDR1 is KGHSH and CDR2 is LQKENI in the germline V gene. The CDR3 is 15 amino acids. This CDR3 reads CASSLTGKDTGELFF. Written as DNA, the CDR3 is TGTGCCAGCTCACTTACAGGGAAAGACACCGGGGAGCTGTTTTTT.

This rearrangement joins TRBV11-1 to TRBJ2-3; D is undetermined. The V end lost 2 bases, the J end lost 2 bases, and 11 bases lay between the germline ends. Germline CDR1 is SGHAT and CDR2 is FQDESV (reference sequence). The CDR3 has 15 residues. This chain's CDR3 is CASSLRLALTDTQYF. The CDR3 DNA reads as TGTGCCAGCAGCTTACGATTGGCCCTCACAGATACGCAGTATTTT. The variable domain in full, completed from reference TRBV11-1 and TRBJ2-3, reads EAEVAQSPRYKITEKSQAVAFWCDPISGHATLYWYRQILGQGPELLVQFQDESVVDDSQLPKDRFSAERLKGVDSTLKIQPAELGDSAMYLCASSLRLALTDTQYFGPGTRLTVL.

The chain couples TRBV5-4 to TRBJ2-5; 10 bases are shared with TRBD2. The CDR3 has 15 residues. The germline CDR1 and CDR2 sequences are SGHNT and YYREEE (reference sequence). V was pared by 3 bases and J by 4 bases, with 6 bases of the junction left unmatched. The CDR3 DNA reads TGTGCCAGCAGCTCTAGCGGGGGTCGGGGAGAGACCCAGTACTTC. Translating it yields CASSSSGGRGETQYF.

The chain carries TRBV4-1 and TRBJ1-4; TRBD1 matches 7 bases. CDR1 is MGHRA and CDR2 is YSYEKL in the germline V gene. The CDR3 length is 15 residues. The trim removed 4 bases at V and 2 bases at J, leaving 4 bases unmatched. In nucleotides, the CDR3 is TGCGCCAGCAGCCGTCCAGGGGGGACTAATGAAAAACTGTTTTTT. Translated: CASSRPGGTNEKLFF.

The rearrangement uses TRBV10-3 and TRBJ1-2; TRBD1 matches 9 bases. The CDR3 loop spans 16 amino acids. The V segment lost 0 bases and the J segment 3 bases; nucleotides outside the gene matches: 5. Germline V gives CDR1 ENHRY, CDR2 SYGVKD. Written as DNA, the CDR3 is TGTGCCATCAGTGAGTCATTCGGGACAGGGCACTATGGCTACACCTTC. Protein sequence: CAISESFGTGHYGYTF.

CDR3 in amino acids: CASSTPTSGGAGEQFF. For the CDR3, the DNA is TGTGCCAGTAGTACGCCAACTAGCGGGGGGGCAGGTGAGCAGTTCTTC. The rearrangement joins TRBV19 to TRBJ2-1, with TRBD2 identical over 13 bases. This CDR3 is built from 16 residues. The germline V gene has CDR1 LNHDA and CDR2 SQIVND (reference sequence). The trim removed 4 bases at V and 9 bases at J, leaving 9 bases unmatched.

The rearrangement joins TRBV7-8 to TRBJ2-1, with 14 bases matching TRBD2. Germline V gene lookup returns CDR1 SGHVS and CDR2 FQNEAQ. V dropped 5 bases and J dropped 8; count of bases not matched to a gene: 11. The length of the CDR3 is 17 residues. The CDR3: CASSLEGGLAGAYEQFF. DNA of the CDR3: TGTGCCAGCAGCCTGGAAGGGGGACTAGCGGGAGCATATGAGCAGTTCTTC.

The CDR3 sequence is CASSETAGEGHEQFF. Here the CDR3 DNA reads TGCGCCAGCAGTGAGACGGCAGGGGAAGGACATGAGCAGTTCTTC. This rearrangement joins TRBV10-1 to TRBJ2-1, with D possibly matching TRBD1 (6 bases). V was pared by 2 bases and J by 8 bases, with 16 bases between. This CDR3 region has 15 residues. Per the germline V gene, CDR1 is WNHNN and CDR2 is SYGVQD (reference sequence).

The gene calls are TRBV7-2 and TRBJ1-2; weak D call: TRBD1 (6 bases). Trimming took 1 base from V and 0 from J, leaving 15 bases between them. This CDR3 has 17 residues. The germline V gene encodes CDR1 SGHTA and CDR2 FQGNSA. CDR3 region: CASSLDPNRVPNYGYTF. In DNA, the CDR3 is TGTGCCAGCAGCTTAGATCCTAACAGGGTTCCTAACTATGGCTACACCTTC.

This chain uses TRBV5-6 with TRBJ2-2; 7 nucleotides line up with TRBD1. The V gene end was trimmed by 2 bases and the J gene end by 7 bases; junction bases not matched to a gene: 2. The CDR3 has 13 residues. The V gene's germline CDR1 is SGHDT and CDR2 YYEEEE. The CDR3 region has the DNA TGTGCCAGCAGCTTACAGGGGTTCGGGGAGCTGTTTTTT. Its protein is CASSLQGFGELFF.

The J gene is TRBJ2-5, the V gene TRBV5-1; TRBD2 agrees at 7 bases. Germline CDR1 reads SGHRS; CDR2 reads YFSETQ. The junction had 6 bases not matched to a gene; V was cut back by 6 bases and J by 1 base. The CDR3 contains 14 residues. In DNA, the CDR3 is TGCGCCAGCAACCTGGGGGGGGTCCAAGAGACCCAGTACTTC. Encoded protein: CASNLGGVQETQYF.

V gene TRBV6-5 combines with J gene TRBJ2-7; tentative D call: TRBD1 (5 bases). The CDR3 loop spans 15 amino acids. V was trimmed by 5 bases and J by 0 bases, leaving 14 bases between them. The germline gives CDR1 MNHEY, CDR2 SVGAGI. The CDR3 DNA reads as TGTGCCAGCAGTCCCTCACAGGCAGGCTCCTACGAGCAGTACTTC. Translated, it gives CASSPSQAGSYEQYF.